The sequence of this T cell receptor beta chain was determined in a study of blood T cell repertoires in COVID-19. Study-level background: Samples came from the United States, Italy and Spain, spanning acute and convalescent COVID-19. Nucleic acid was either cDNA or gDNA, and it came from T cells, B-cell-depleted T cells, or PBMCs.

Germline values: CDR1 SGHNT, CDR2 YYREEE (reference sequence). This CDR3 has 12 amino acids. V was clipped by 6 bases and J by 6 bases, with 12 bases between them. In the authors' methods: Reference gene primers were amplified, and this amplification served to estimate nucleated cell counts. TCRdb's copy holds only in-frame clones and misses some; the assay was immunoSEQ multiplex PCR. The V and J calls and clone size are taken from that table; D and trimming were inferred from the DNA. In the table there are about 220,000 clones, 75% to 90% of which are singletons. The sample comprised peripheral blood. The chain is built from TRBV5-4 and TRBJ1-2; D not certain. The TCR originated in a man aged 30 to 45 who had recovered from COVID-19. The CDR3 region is CASNKQNHGYTF. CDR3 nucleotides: TGTGCCAGCAACAAACAGAACCATGGCTACACCTTC.